The 27 T cell receptor beta chains in this list originate from one sample, sequenced in a study of shared clonotypes between healthy human individuals. Using immunoSEQ multiplex PCR, the repertoire was profiled, and TCRdb retains in-frame clones only, with some absent. The table lists about 2 million clones, 95% of them singletons. Sequencing used naive CD4+ T cells sorted from blood. Subset denoted: CD45RA+ positively selected. These receptors came from a man between 18 and 29 years old in good health.

The chain carries TRBV18 and TRBJ2-7, with 9 bases aligning to TRBD2. The CDR3 is made up of 14 amino acids. The V gene's germline CDR1 is KGHSH and CDR2 LQKENI. With V trimmed by 2 bases and J by 3 bases, 2 bases remained unmatched. DNA of the CDR3: TGTGCCAGCTCACCAGGTAGCGGGGGCTACGAGCAGTACTTC. It codes for CASSPGSGGYEQYF.

The rearrangement links TRBV11-2 to TRBJ1-2; D remains unclear. Trimming left V 1 base short and J 2 bases short, with 11 bases between. The germline V gene encodes CDR1 SGHAT and CDR2 FQNNGV. The CDR3 runs to 15 residues. The CDR3 loop is CASSLGTDPNYGYTF. For the CDR3, the DNA is TGTGCCAGCAGCTTAGGTACAGATCCCAACTATGGCTACACCTTC.

This clone has just one count. The chain uses TRBV11-3 and TRBJ2-2, with D unclear. The V and J ends lost 0 bases and 4 bases respectively, with 6 bases between them. Germline lookup yields CDR1 SGHNT and CDR2 YENEEA. The CDR3 is made up of 14 amino acids. The CDR3 region is CASSLDGITGELFF. Written as DNA, the CDR3 is TGTGCCAGCAGCTTAGATGGGATCACCGGGGAGCTGTTTTTT.

J is TRBJ2-7 and V is TRBV7-8; tentative D call: TRBD1 (5 bases). The CDR3 length is 17 residues. The germline V gene has CDR1 SGHVS and CDR2 FQNEAQ. V gave up 0 bases and J gave up 0 bases, with 15 bases separating them. CDR3 sequence (DNA): TGTGCCAGCAGCTTAGCCCGGGCAGGGCCCAGCTCCTACGAGCAGTACTTC. Its translation is CASSLARAGPSSYEQYF.

The chain joins TRBV5-4 to TRBJ2-7, with 8 bases aligning to TRBD1. In germline, CDR1 is SGHNT, CDR2 YYREEE (reference sequence). The trim removed 4 bases at V and 6 bases at J, leaving 12 bases unmatched. This CDR3 is 15 amino acids long. The CDR3 is CASSLDGQGRVEQYF. DNA for the CDR3: TGTGCCAGCAGCCTGGACGGACAGGGTCGGGTCGAGCAGTACTTC.

J is TRBJ2-2 and V is TRBV6-5; D remains unclear. V was clipped by 6 bases and J by 1 base, with 9 bases between them. CDR1 and CDR2 from the germline V gene are MNHEY and SVGAGI. CDR3 length: 14 amino acids. The CDR3 is CASSPGVNTGELFF. The CDR3 DNA reads TGTGCCAGCAGCCCCGGCGTGAACACCGGGGAGCTGTTTTTT.

The chain recombines TRBV19 with TRBJ1-1; maybe TRBD1 (6 bases). Germline assignment: CDR1 LNHDA and CDR2 SQIVND (reference sequence). The CDR3 runs to 15 residues. V was shortened by 3 bases and J by 1 base, with 12 bases between the two germline ends. The CDR3 nucleotides are TGTGCCAGTAGTATGACAGGATCGCCGAACACTGAAGCTTTCTTT. Its translation is CASSMTGSPNTEAFF.

The CDR3 sequence: CASSRGYSEEQYF. The DNA for the CDR3 is TGCGCCAGCAGTCGGGGGTACTCTGAGGAGCAGTACTTC. The chain has TRBV5-1 and TRBJ2-7; possibly TRBD2 for D (6 bases). The CDR3 runs to 13 residues. Trimming left V 5 bases short and J 7 bases short, with 16 bases between. The germline CDR1 and CDR2 sequences are SGHRS and YFSETQ.

V is TRBV6-9 and J is TRBJ1-5, with D possibly matching TRBD1 (5 bases). The CDR3 runs 15 residues. V lost 5 bases to trimming and J lost 6 bases, with 17 bases between them. Per germline, CDR1 MNHGY and CDR2 SVAAGI. CDR3 in amino acids: CASSQKGPVGQPQHF. In nucleotides, the CDR3 is TGTGCCAGCAGTCAAAAGGGACCGGTGGGTCAGCCCCAGCATTTT.

This clone was picked up one time. J is TRBJ2-7 and V is TRBV7-9, with D perhaps TRBD1 or TRBD2 (5 bases each). The V and J ends lost 7 bases and 4 bases respectively, with 20 bases between them. This CDR3 comprises 15 residues. CDR1 is SEHNR and CDR2 is FQNEAQ in the germline V gene (reference sequence). The CDR3: CASMRDLQTAYEQYF. The CDR3 DNA is TGTGCCAGCATGAGGGACCTCCAAACAGCGTACGAGCAGTACTTC.

V is TRBV7-3 and J is TRBJ2-7; D not certain. CDR1 is SGHTA and CDR2 is FQGTGA in the germline V gene. The CDR3 contains 11 residues. The V end lost 7 bases, the J end lost 7 bases, and 11 bases lay between the germline ends. The CDR3 region is CASNQIGEQYF. The CDR3 DNA sequence: TGTGCCAGCAACCAAATAGGGGAGCAGTACTTC.

As regards this clone: The sample carries other DNA sequences with the same CDR3. V usage is TRBV18 and J usage is TRBJ2-3; 10 bases are a match to TRBD2. Unmatched junction bases numbered 0, after V lost 1 base and J lost 5 bases. This CDR3 is 14 amino acids long. Germline V gives CDR1 KGHSH, CDR2 LQKENI. The CDR3 region has the DNA TGTGCCAGCTCACCACTAGCGGGGGGAGATACGCAGTATTTT. Its protein product is CASSPLAGGDTQYF.

The chain carries TRBV4-3 and TRBJ2-1; 8 bases map to TRBD2. The CDR3 loop spans 15 amino acids. From germline, CDR1 is LGHNA and CDR2 YSLEER. The junction had 4 bases not matched to a gene; V was cut back by 0 bases and J by 6 bases. CDR3 in DNA: TGCGCCAGCAGCCAAGATCTAGCGGGTATCAATGAGCAGTTCTTC. It translates to CASSQDLAGINEQFF.

CDR3 amino acids: CASSPPGTERRHGYTF. The CDR3 DNA reads as TGTGCCAGCAGCCCGCCGGGGACGGAACGGAGACATGGCTACACCTTC. The chain combines TRBV5-4 with TRBJ1-2, with D possibly being TRBD1 (5 bases). The V and J ends lost 4 bases and 6 bases respectively, with 22 bases between them. The CDR3 contains 16 residues. Germline V lookup: CDR1 SGHNT, CDR2 YYREEE (reference sequence).

This clone showed up just once. Distinct nucleotide sequences in the sample also encode this CDR3. V gene TRBV2 combines with J gene TRBJ1-5, with D possibly TRBD1 on 6 matching bases. Germline V lookup: CDR1 SNHLY, CDR2 FYNNEI. This CDR3 contains 14 residues. V was shortened by 5 bases and J by 2 bases, with 10 bases between the two germline ends. CDR3 sequence reads: CASSPQGGNQPQHF. The CDR3 DNA sequence: TGTGCCAGCAGTCCACAGGGTGGCAATCAGCCCCAGCATTTT.

The rearrangement links TRBV7-8 to TRBJ1-3; unclear D gene. Trimming stripped 5 bases from V and 8 bases from J, with 7 bases between. CDR1 and CDR2 (germline): SGHVS, FQNEAQ. There are 11 residues in the CDR3. The CDR3 sequence is CASSQRDTIYF. In DNA form, the CDR3 reads TGTGCCAGCAGCCAACGCGACACCATATATTTT. The whole variable domain, remainder taken from reference TRBV7-8 and TRBJ1-3, is GAGVSQSPRYKVAKRGQDVALRCDPISGHVSLFWYQQALGQGPEFLTYFQNEAQLDKSGLPSDRFFAERPEGSVSTLKIQRTQQEDSAVYLCASSQRDTIYFGEGSWLTVV.

This chain uses TRBV10-1 with TRBJ1-6; D remains unclear. Trimming left V 6 bases short and J 0 bases short, with 12 bases between. CDR1 WNHNN and CDR2 SYGVQD come from the germline V gene (reference sequence). The CDR3 has 16 amino acids. In DNA, the CDR3 is TGCGCCAGCAGCCCTAGACCTAGCTCCTATAATTCACCCCTCCACTTT. Its translation: CASSPRPSSYNSPLHF.

The V call is TRBV7-2, the J call TRBJ2-7; 10 bases fit TRBD2. The CDR3 is made up of 16 amino acids. Trimming took 4 bases from V and 0 from J; bases not matched to a gene: 6. Per the germline V gene, CDR1 is SGHTA and CDR2 is FQGNSA. CDR3 DNA sequence: TGTGCCAGCAGCTACGATAGCGGGGGGAGCTCCTACGAGCAGTACTTC. Its protein is CASSYDSGGSSYEQYF.

This clone was counted a single time. At the DNA level, this CDR3 is encoded by other sequences in the same sample as well. J is TRBJ2-5 and V is TRBV5-4, with TRBD1 as a possible D gene (5 bases). V dropped 0 bases and J dropped 3 bases, with 12 bases sitting between them. The CDR3 spans 15 residues. CDR1 is SGHNT and CDR2 is YYREEE in the germline V gene (reference sequence). The CDR3 DNA sequence: TGTGCCAGCAGCTTGGTGGGCCAGGGTAAAGAGACCCAGTACTTC. Protein product: CASSLVGQGKETQYF.

The rearrangement links TRBV2 to TRBJ2-7; D may correspond to TRBD1 or TRBD2 (5 bases each). Germline CDR1 and CDR2: SNHLY and FYNNEI. Trimming stripped 8 bases from V and 4 bases from J, with 12 bases between. This CDR3 spans 12 amino acids. For the CDR3, the DNA is TGTGCCAGCCAGGACTGGACATACGAGCAGTACTTC. It is translated as CASQDWTYEQYF. Full variable domain (outside the CDR3, taken from reference TRBV2 and TRBJ2-7): EPEVTQTPSHQVTQMGQEVILRCVPISNHLYFYWYRQILGQKVEFLVSFYNNEISEKSEIFDDQFSVERPDGSNFTLKIRSTKLEDSAMYFCASQDWTYEQYFGPGTRLTVT.

The rearrangement uses TRBV5-1 and TRBJ1-3; 8 bases map to TRBD1. V gave up 0 bases and J gave up 1 base; unmatched junction bases: 6. Germline CDR1 and CDR2: SGHRS and YFSETQ. The length of the CDR3 is 17 residues. For the CDR3, the DNA is TGCGCCAGCAGCTTGGAACAGGGGGAATTTTCTGGAAACACCATATATTTT. Amino acid sequence: CASSLEQGEFSGNTIYF.

Comment on this clone: At the DNA level, this CDR3 is encoded by other sequences in the same sample as well. V is TRBV28 and J is TRBJ1-2, with 10 nucleotides matching TRBD1. The germline gives CDR1 MDHEN, CDR2 SYDVKM. The CDR3 runs 13 residues. J gave up 5 bases and V 6 bases, and 3 bases lay outside the gene matches. The CDR3 loop reads CASSSGQGYGYTF. Here the CDR3 DNA reads TGTGCCAGCAGCTCGGGACAGGGGTATGGCTACACCTTC.

Here the CDR3 DNA reads TGTGCCAGCAGTGTTCCCGGGACTAGCGCAAATGAGCAGTTCTTC. Protein sequence: CASSVPGTSANEQFF. The chain links TRBV6-1 to TRBJ2-1; 10 nucleotides match TRBD2. The CDR3 runs to 15 residues. Per germline, CDR1 MNHNS and CDR2 SASEGT. V was pared by 4 bases and J by 7 bases, with 7 bases of the junction left unmatched.

The rearrangement uses TRBV5-1 and TRBJ2-7; D not certain. This CDR3 is 13 amino acids long. Germline values: CDR1 SGHRS, CDR2 YFSETQ. With 4 bases removed from V and 2 bases from J, the gap between germline ends came to 10 bases. This CDR3 is CASSPSVTYEQYF. The CDR3, as DNA: TGCGCCAGCAGCCCCAGTGTAACCTACGAGCAGTACTTC.

The chain joins TRBV27 to TRBJ2-1; TRBD2 matches 11 bases. J was trimmed by 7 bases and V by 3 bases; bases with no gene match: 8. The germline V gene has CDR1 MNHEY and CDR2 SMNVEV (reference sequence). The CDR3 is 16 amino acids. In DNA form, the CDR3 reads TGTGCCAGCAGTTTTGGGTCCGGGACTAGCGGTAATGAGCAGTTCTTC. Residues: CASSFGSGTSGNEQFF.

This clone was seen a single time. The CDR3 region has the DNA TGTGCCAGCAGACCTAGGGCCATACAAGAGACCCAGTACTTC. It translates to CASRPRAIQETQYF. The rearrangement uses TRBV7-2 and TRBJ2-5; D is unresolved. Deletions cut 6 bases from V and 2 bases from J, with 13 bases between. Germline CDR1 reads SGHTA; CDR2 reads FQGNSA. CDR3 length: 14 residues.

The chain has TRBV25-1 and TRBJ2-2, with TRBD1 matching 9 bases. Trimming at V came to 9 bases and at J to 4 bases, leaving 9 bases not matched to a gene. Germline lookup yields CDR1 MGHDK and CDR2 SYGVNS. This CDR3 has 15 amino acids. As DNA, the CDR3 is TGTGCCAGTTTCGCGGACAGGGGACGCACCGGGGAGCTGTTTTTT. This encodes CASFADRGRTGELFF.